These T cell receptor beta chains were read from a single sample in a study of T cells after yellow fever vaccination. MiXCR, applied by TCRdb to the 5' RACE reads, yields one record per CDR3 protein. The data show 200,000 to 300,000 distinct CDR3 sequences, with under 15% seen just once and around 0.49% held by the top ten. Sequenced material: CD4+ T cells sorted from PBMCs, taken 45 days after the yellow fever booster vaccination. The receptor source for this set is a young man who received the YFV17D yellow fever vaccine. The CDR3 runs from the conserved cysteine through the conserved F or W. A D gene is named only where the DNA matches it firmly. Only part of the rows carry a size: once, few, many, or a class if the clone is expanded.

v_call,d_call,j_call,clone_size,cdr3_nt,cdr3_aa
TRBV25-1,.,TRBJ2-1,.,TGTGCCAGCAGTGACCCTACTAGTTTGGCCTACAATGAGCAGTTCTTC,CASSDPTSLAYNEQFF
TRBV20-1,TRBD2,TRBJ2-3,few,TGCAGTGCTACCCGTAGCGGGAAAACAGATACGCAGTATTTT,CSATRSGKTDTQYF
TRBV3-1,TRBD2,TRBJ2-1,.,TGTGCCAGCAGACCCTCGGGAGGTCACAATGAGCAGTTCTTC,CASRPSGGHNEQFF
TRBV7-6,.,TRBJ2-2,many,TGTGCCAGTGCCCCTTCCTACACCGGGGAGCTGTTTTTT,CASAPSYTGELFF
TRBV29-1,.,TRBJ1-1,few,TGCAGCGTTTATTTGTCGAACACTGAAGCTTTCTTT,CSVYLSNTEAFF
TRBV27,.,TRBJ2-1,few,TGTGCCAGCAGTTCCCTCTACAATGAGCAGTTCTTC,CASSSLYNEQFF
TRBV4-3,.,TRBJ1-6,few,TGCGCCAGCAGCCAAGATAGGGCAGTACGATCACCCCTCCACTTT,CASSQDRAVRSPLHF
TRBV7-9,.,TRBJ1-3,few,TGTGCCAGCAGCTTATCTACGGAGGGATACTCTGGAAACACCATATATTTT,CASSLSTEGYSGNTIYF
TRBV20-1,.,TRBJ1-1,few,TGCAGTGCTAGACTAACCCGAGGGCTCTCGCACATGAACACTGAGGCTTTCTTT,CSARLTRGLSHMNTEAFF
TRBV24-1,.,TRBJ1-3,few,TGTGCCACCGCCGCTATCTCTGGAAACACCATATATTTT,CATAAISGNTIYF
TRBV24-1,.,TRBJ2-1,.,TGTGCCACCAGTGATTTCTCGGGCAGTAGCTCCTACAATGAGCAGTTCTTC,CATSDFSGSSSYNEQFF
TRBV18,TRBD2,TRBJ2-7,.,TGTGCCAGCTCTCTAGGACTAGCGGACAACTACGAGCAGTACTTC,CASSLGLADNYEQYF
TRBV10-3,.,TRBJ2-1,.,TGTGCCATCCAGGATCCCGGGGAATGGAATGAGCAGTTCTTC,CAIQDPGEWNEQFF
TRBV12-3/TRBV12-4,.,TRBJ2-6,.,TGTGCCAGCACAAGGGGGTTTCCTGGGGCCAACGTCCTGACTTTC,CASTRGFPGANVLTF
TRBV4-3,TRBD2,TRBJ2-7,once,TGCGCCAGCAGCCAATACGAGCGGGGCTCCTACGAGCAGTACTTC,CASSQYERGSYEQYF
TRBV12-3/TRBV12-4,TRBD2,TRBJ2-1,.,TGTGCCAGTCGACTAGCGGGGGAGGGGATCCATGAGCAGTTCTTC,CASRLAGEGIHEQFF
TRBV10-1,TRBD2,TRBJ2-1,many,TGCGCCAGCAGACCCGGACTAGCGGGAGGCTACAATGAGCAGTTCTTC,CASRPGLAGGYNEQFF
TRBV5-1,.,TRBJ2-5,few,TGCGCCAGCAGCTCCTCGAGGGGGACCCAGTACTTC,CASSSSRGTQYF
TRBV10-1,TRBD2,TRBJ2-2,many,TGCGCCAGCGGGACTAGCGACACCGGGGAGCTGTTTTTT,CASGTSDTGELFF
TRBV6-1,TRBD2,TRBJ2-4,few,TGTGCCAGCAGTAAGGGACTAGCGGGAGGAGTCATTCAGTACTTC,CASSKGLAGGVIQYF
TRBV5-8,.,TRBJ2-7,few,TGTGCCAGCAGCACCGGGACCTTAGGCTACGAGCAGTACTTC,CASSTGTLGYEQYF
TRBV10-3,TRBD2,TRBJ2-1,many,TGTGCCACTAAGACTAGCGGCTCCTACAATGAGCAGTTCTTC,CATKTSGSYNEQFF
TRBV27,.,TRBJ2-1,few,TGTGCCAGCAGTTCATGGAAGCACAATGAGCAGTTCTTC,CASSSWKHNEQFF
TRBV7-2,TRBD2,TRBJ2-3,few,TGTGCCAGCAGCTTATTCCTAGCGGGAGACACAGATACGCAGTATTTT,CASSLFLAGDTDTQYF
TRBV5-1,TRBD2,TRBJ2-3,.,TGCGCCAGCAGCTCCACCTTTAGCGGGAGAATGTCAGATACGCAGTATTTT,CASSSTFSGRMSDTQYF
TRBV5-1,.,TRBJ2-6,few,TGCGCCAGCAGGGTCGATCCTTCTGGGGCCAACGTCCTGACTTTC,CASRVDPSGANVLTF
TRBV5-1,TRBD1,TRBJ1-1,few,TGCGCCAGCAGCCCGGCGGGGACAGGTAGCACTGAAGCTTTCTTT,CASSPAGTGSTEAFF
TRBV6-2/TRBV6-3,TRBD2,TRBJ2-3,few,TGTGCCAGCAGTTACTCGAGACTAGCGTTGGAGCATACGCAGTATTTT,CASSYSRLALEHTQYF
TRBV5-1,.,TRBJ1-2,.,TGCGCCAGCAGCCCGGGACGTCCCGCCTATGGCTACACCTTC,CASSPGRPAYGYTF
TRBV5-1,.,TRBJ2-5,few,TGCGCCAGCAGCTGGGGGATGACAAGGGAGACCCAGTACTTC,CASSWGMTRETQYF
TRBV20-1,TRBD2,TRBJ2-7,many,TGCAGTGCTAGAGACCCTAGCGGTCCTTCCTACGAGCAGTACTTC,CSARDPSGPSYEQYF
TRBV20-1,TRBD1,TRBJ2-4,few,TGCAGTGCTTTACTTGGACAGGGCGTAAACATTCAGTACTTC,CSALLGQGVNIQYF
TRBV4-2,.,TRBJ2-2,few,TGTGCCAGCAGCCCTCGAGTTCTCGACACCGGGGAGCTGTTTTTT,CASSPRVLDTGELFF
TRBV9,.,TRBJ1-1,few,TGTGCCAGCAGCGTATCCCGGTACACTGAAGCTTTCTTT,CASSVSRYTEAFF
TRBV7-9,TRBD2,TRBJ2-1,few,TGTGCCAGCAGCCCCTGGACTAGCGGGAGGAGCTCCTACAATGAGCAGTTCTTC,CASSPWTSGRSSYNEQFF
TRBV4-3,TRBD2,TRBJ2-1,few,TGCGCCAGCAGCCAAGATATGGGGACCTCCGCGGGAGCAAACTACAATGAGCAGTTCTTC,CASSQDMGTSAGANYNEQFF
TRBV6-2/TRBV6-3,.,TRBJ2-7,few,TGTGCCAGCAGCCACCGATACGAGCAGTACTTC,CASSHRYEQYF
TRBV7-2,.,TRBJ2-5,few,TGTGCCAGCAGCTTAAGACCGAGCTCCGGGGACCAGTACTTC,CASSLRPSSGDQYF
TRBV5-1,.,TRBJ2-7,few,TGCGCCAGCAGCTTGGAGGTCGAATACGAGCAGTACTTC,CASSLEVEYEQYF
TRBV20-1,TRBD2,TRBJ2-2,.,TGCAGTGCTAGAGAAGGCGGGAGGGTTCGGACCGGGGAGCTGTTTTTT,CSAREGGRVRTGELFF
TRBV5-1,.,TRBJ2-6,many,TGCGCCAGCAGTCCACGCCCTGGGGCCAACGTCCTGACTTTC,CASSPRPGANVLTF
TRBV6-2/TRBV6-3,.,TRBJ2-2,few,TGTGCCAGCCGTATCGCAGCAGGTACCGGGGAGCTGTTTTTT,CASRIAAGTGELFF
TRBV12-3/TRBV12-4,.,TRBJ2-1,few,TGTGCCAGCAGGGATGCTGGACTGTTTAATGAGCAGTTCTTC,CASRDAGLFNEQFF
TRBV20-1,.,TRBJ2-7,few,TGCAGTGCTAGAGGACTGATCTACGAGCAGTACTTC,CSARGLIYEQYF
TRBV7-2,.,TRBJ2-5,.,TGTGCCAGCAGCTTAAGTCTCCAAGAGACCCAGTACTTC,CASSLSLQETQYF
TRBV7-2,TRBD2,TRBJ2-3,.,TGTGCCAGCACCTTGGGGCGGGGGGCAGATACGCAGTATTTT,CASTLGRGADTQYF
TRBV29-1,TRBD1,TRBJ2-7,few,TGCAGCGTACTGGACAGGGGCTACGAGCAGTACTTC,CSVLDRGYEQYF
TRBV6-1,TRBD2,TRBJ2-7,few,TGTGCCAGCAGTGGGCTAGCGGGAACGAGAACACCCTACGAGCAGTACTTC,CASSGLAGTRTPYEQYF
TRBV21-1,.,TRBJ2-1,few,TGTGCCAGCAGCAAAGATGAGAACCGAGTCTCCTACAATGAGCAGTTCTTC,CASSKDENRVSYNEQFF
TRBV20-1,TRBD2,TRBJ2-1,.,TGCAGTGCTAGCGGGAGGGGGTCCTACAATGAGCAGTTCTTC,CSASGRGSYNEQFF
TRBV11-2,.,TRBJ2-2,once,TGTGCCAGCAGCACCGGCCGTCCCATCCTTAACACCGGGGAGCTGTTTTTT,CASSTGRPILNTGELFF
TRBV5-1,TRBD2,TRBJ2-7,.,TGCGCCAGCAGCTCTAGCGGGCTATCCTACGAGCAGTACTTC,CASSSSGLSYEQYF
TRBV15,.,TRBJ2-2,few,TGTGCCACCAGCAGAGAGCTCGGGGAGCTGTTTTTT,CATSRELGELFF
TRBV24-1,TRBD1,TRBJ2-3,few,TGTGCCACCAGTCCTCAACCGGGACAGACCATCGGGATGAATACGCAGTATTTT,CATSPQPGQTIGMNTQYF
TRBV11-2,TRBD1,TRBJ2-3,.,TGTGCCAGCAGCTTAGGGGGACAGGGGATAGATACGCAGTATTTT,CASSLGGQGIDTQYF
TRBV28,.,TRBJ1-2,.,TGTGCCAGCAGCCTCAGGGTGGGCTACACCTTC,CASSLRVGYTF
TRBV20-1,TRBD2,TRBJ2-1,.,TGCAGTGCTAGAGATCTGAGCAAACGGACTAGCGGGACCTTGAGCGATGAGCAGTTCTTC,CSARDLSKRTSGTLSDEQFF
TRBV11-2,.,TRBJ2-7,.,TGTGCCAGCAGCTTAAGGTCTAGATCATACGAGCAGTACTTC,CASSLRSRSYEQYF
TRBV5-1,TRBD1,TRBJ2-7,few,TGCGCCAGCAGCTTGGGGACAGGGGGCACGGTAGTATCCTACGAGCAGTACTTC,CASSLGTGGTVVSYEQYF